This T cell receptor (beta chain) was found in a study of cytomegalovirus exposure and HLA in healthy donors. At the level of the study: Roughly four fifths of a few hundred genotyped donors fell in the Caucasian-associated ancestry cluster. Whole-study findings and limits: A prior analysis recorded that most TCR beta V segments were productive about 87% or about 30% of the time. Altogether, 164 TCR beta chains were recorded as cytomegalovirus-associated.

The CDR3 length is 14 residues. V lost 4 bases and J lost 4; bases outside the gene matches: 4. Germline assignment: CDR1 SGHTA and CDR2 FQGTGA. Vbeta (60) and Jbeta (13) primers were used in the PCR. As processed by the authors: Approximately 12 million of tens of millions of unique TCR beta chains were shared, per a later count. The protocol was immunoSEQ multiplex PCR, while the TCRdb copy is restricted to in-frame clones and leaves out a portion. From that table come the V and J calls and clone size; the DNA was used to work out D and trimming. The sample shows approximately 170,000 clones, approximately 80% of them seen only once. Details on this clone: The antigen is unknown.

The TCR was taken from a woman younger than 35 in good health and CMV-seronegative. Sequences were obtained from PBMCs. The rearrangement links TRBV7-3 to TRBJ2-5; TRBD1 matches 9 bases. CDR3 protein: CASSSTGGAETQYF. CDR3 nucleotides: TGTGCCAGCAGCTCCACAGGGGGCGCAGAGACCCAGTACTTC.